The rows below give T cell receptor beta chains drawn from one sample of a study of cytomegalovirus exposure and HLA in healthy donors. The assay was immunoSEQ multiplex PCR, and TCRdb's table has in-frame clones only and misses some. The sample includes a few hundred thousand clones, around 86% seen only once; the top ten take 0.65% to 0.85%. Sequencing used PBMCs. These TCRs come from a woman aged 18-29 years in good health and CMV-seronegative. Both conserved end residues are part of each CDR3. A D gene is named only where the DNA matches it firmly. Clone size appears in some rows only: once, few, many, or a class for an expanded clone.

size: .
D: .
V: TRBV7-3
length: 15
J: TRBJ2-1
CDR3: CASSLLAGSYNEQFF
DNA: TGTGCCAGCAGCTTATTAGCCGGCTCCTACAATGAGCAGTTCTTC

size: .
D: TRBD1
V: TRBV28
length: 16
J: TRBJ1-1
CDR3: CASSRPSQGAGTEAFF
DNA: TGTGCCAGCAGTCGCCCGAGCCAGGGGGCAGGCACTGAAGCTTTCTTT

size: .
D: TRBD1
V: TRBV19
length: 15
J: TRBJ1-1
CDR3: CASSIIPQGGTEAFF
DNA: TGTGCCAGTAGTATAATCCCACAGGGGGGGACTGAAGCTTTCTTT

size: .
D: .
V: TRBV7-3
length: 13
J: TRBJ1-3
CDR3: CASSSAAGNTIYF
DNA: TGTGCCAGCAGCTCCGCGGCTGGAAACACCATATATTTT

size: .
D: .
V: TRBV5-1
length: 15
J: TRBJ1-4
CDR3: CASSALEATNEKLFF
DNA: TGCGCCAGCAGCGCCTTAGAAGCAACTAATGAAAAACTGTTTTTT

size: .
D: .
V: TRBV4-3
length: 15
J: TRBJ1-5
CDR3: CASSRERGPNQPQHF
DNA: TGCGCCAGCAGCCGAGAAAGAGGGCCTAATCAGCCCCAGCATTTT

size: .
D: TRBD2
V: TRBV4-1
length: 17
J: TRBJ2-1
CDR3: CASSQDRSSGGQNEQFF
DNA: TGCGCCAGCAGCCAAGATAGGTCTAGCGGGGGTCAAAATGAGCAGTTCTTC

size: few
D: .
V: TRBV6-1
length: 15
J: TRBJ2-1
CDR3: CASSGLGPSYNEQFF
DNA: TGTGCCAGCAGTGGCCTAGGTCCCTCCTACAATGAGCAGTTCTTC

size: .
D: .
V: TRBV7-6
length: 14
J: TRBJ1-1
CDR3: CASSQLQVNTEAFF
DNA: TGTGCCAGCAGCCAGCTACAGGTGAACACTGAAGCTTTCTTT

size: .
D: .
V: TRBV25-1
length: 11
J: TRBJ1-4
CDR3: CASSDFEKLFF
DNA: TGTGCCAGCAGTGACTTTGAAAAACTGTTTTTT

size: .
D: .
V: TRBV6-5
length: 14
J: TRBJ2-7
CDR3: CASSRLQPGYEQYF
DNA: TGTGCCAGCAGTCGACTCCAACCGGGTTACGAGCAGTACTTC

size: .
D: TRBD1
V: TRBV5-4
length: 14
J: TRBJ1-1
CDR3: CASSVGQGNTEAFF
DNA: TGTGCCAGCAGCGTGGGACAGGGGAACACTGAAGCTTTCTTT

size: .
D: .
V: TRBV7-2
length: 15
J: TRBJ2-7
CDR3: CASTSAIGVSYEQYF
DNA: TGTGCCAGCACCTCAGCGATAGGAGTATCCTACGAGCAGTACTTC

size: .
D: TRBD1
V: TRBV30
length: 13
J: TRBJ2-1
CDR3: CAYNRGAYNEQFF
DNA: TGTGCCTATAACAGGGGAGCTTACAATGAGCAGTTCTTC

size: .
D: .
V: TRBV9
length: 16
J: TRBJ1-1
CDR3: CASSVGKGLSDTEAFF
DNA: TGTGCCAGCAGCGTAGGGAAGGGACTTTCTGACACTGAAGCTTTCTTT

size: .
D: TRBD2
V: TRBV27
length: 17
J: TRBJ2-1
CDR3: CASRAYAGTSGYNEQFF
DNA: TGTGCCAGCAGGGCCTATGCCGGGACTAGCGGGTACAATGAGCAGTTCTTC